This T cell receptor beta chain was recorded in a study of T cell changes during pregnancy in multiple sclerosis. Sequenced by immunoSEQ multiplex PCR; TCRdb stores in-frame clones only, minus some. The repertoire holds 91,000 or so clones, with approximately 95% as singletons. The CDR3 runs to 11 residues. Trimming cost V 4 bases and J 6 bases; bases outside gene matches: 2. The germline V gene has CDR1 DFQATT and CDR2 SNEGSKA (reference sequence). The sequenced sample was peripheral blood, obtained after pregnancy. The chain employs TRBV20-1 and TRBJ1-2, with 7 bases that match TRBD1. The clonotype was recovered from a female donor with multiple sclerosis, enrolled in a pregnancy study. CDR3 in DNA: TGCAGTGCTAAGGGACAGCATGGCTACACCTTC. It encodes CSAKGQHGYTF.